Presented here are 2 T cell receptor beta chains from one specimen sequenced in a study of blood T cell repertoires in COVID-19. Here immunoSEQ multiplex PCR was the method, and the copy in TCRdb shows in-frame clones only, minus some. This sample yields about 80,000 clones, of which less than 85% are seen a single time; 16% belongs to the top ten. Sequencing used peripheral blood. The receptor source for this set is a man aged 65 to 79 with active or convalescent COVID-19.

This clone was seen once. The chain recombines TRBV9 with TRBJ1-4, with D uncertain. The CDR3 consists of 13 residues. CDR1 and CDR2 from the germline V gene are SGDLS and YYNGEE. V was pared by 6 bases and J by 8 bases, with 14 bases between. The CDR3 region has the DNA TGTGCCAGCACGAGGGAATTCGGGGAAAAACTGTTTTTT. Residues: CASTREFGEKLFF.

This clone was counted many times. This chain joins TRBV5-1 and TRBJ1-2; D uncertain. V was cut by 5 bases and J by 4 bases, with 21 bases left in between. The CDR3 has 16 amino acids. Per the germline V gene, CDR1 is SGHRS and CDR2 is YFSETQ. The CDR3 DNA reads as TGCGCCAGCAGACCGCCGGGAGCTATCTACTTCTATGGCTACACCTTC. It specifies CASRPPGAIYFYGYTF.